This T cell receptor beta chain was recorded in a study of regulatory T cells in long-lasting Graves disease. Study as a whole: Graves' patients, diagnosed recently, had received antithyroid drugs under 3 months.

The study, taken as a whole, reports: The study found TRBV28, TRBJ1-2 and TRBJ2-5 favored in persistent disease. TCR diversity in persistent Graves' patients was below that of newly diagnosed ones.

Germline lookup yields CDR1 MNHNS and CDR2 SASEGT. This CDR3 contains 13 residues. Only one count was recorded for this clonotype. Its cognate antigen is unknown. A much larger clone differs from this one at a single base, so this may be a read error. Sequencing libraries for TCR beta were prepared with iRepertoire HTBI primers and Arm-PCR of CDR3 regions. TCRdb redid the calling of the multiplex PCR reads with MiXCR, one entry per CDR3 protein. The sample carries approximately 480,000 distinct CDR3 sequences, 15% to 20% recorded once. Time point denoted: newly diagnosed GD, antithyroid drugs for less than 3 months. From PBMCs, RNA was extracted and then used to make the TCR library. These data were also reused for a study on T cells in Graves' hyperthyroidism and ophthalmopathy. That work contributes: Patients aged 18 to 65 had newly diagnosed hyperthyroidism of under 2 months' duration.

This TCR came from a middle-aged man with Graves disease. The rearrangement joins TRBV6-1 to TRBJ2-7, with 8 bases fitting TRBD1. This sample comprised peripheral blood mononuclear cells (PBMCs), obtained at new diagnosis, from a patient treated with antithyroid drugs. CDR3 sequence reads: CASSRQGSHERYF. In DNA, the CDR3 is TGTGCCAGCAGTCGACAGGGGTCCCACGAGCGGTACTTC.